The subject of this entry is one T cell receptor (beta chain). This CDR3 has 16 amino acids. With 5 bases removed from V and 4 bases from J, the gap between germline ends came to 18 bases. Germline V CDR1 and CDR2: MNHEY, SMNVEV (reference sequence). Described time point: after neoadjuvant nivolumab, at surgical resection. These newly diagnosed stage II-IVA oral cavity squamous cell carcinoma patients had no prior systemic or radiation treatment. The patients had HPV-negative, locally advanced oral cavity squamous cell carcinoma. The data were obtained in a study of neoadjuvant anti-PD-1 for oral cavity cancer. The protocol was immunoSEQ multiplex PCR, while the TCRdb copy is restricted to in-frame clones and leaves out a portion. Of about 10,000 clones listed, 63% were seen once; the top ten hold approximately 8%.

The sequencing here drew on tumor tissue, taken after nivolumab (anti-PD-1) treatment. The genes are TRBV27 and TRBJ2-1, with D tentatively TRBD1 or TRBD2 (5 bases each). The TCR originated in a person between 40 and 80 years old with oral cavity squamous cell carcinoma. CDR3 DNA sequence: TGTGCCAGCAGTCGGGGCGCCAGGGCCCCTTACAATGAGCAGTTCTTC. It is translated as CASSRGARAPYNEQFF.